One sample yielded the 30 T cell receptor beta chains listed below, sequenced in a study of blood T cell repertoires in COVID-19. The data were produced by immunoSEQ multiplex PCR, yet TCRdb's version contains in-frame clones alone and is incomplete. The data hold about 130,000 clones, with about 88% observed a single time. The sequenced sample was peripheral blood. These receptors originate from a woman aged 80 or over with acute or convalescent COVID-19.

This chain uses TRBV4-1 with TRBJ1-3; no reliable D call. V lost 1 base, J lost 0 bases, and 10 bases lay in between. In germline, CDR1 is MGHRA, CDR2 YSYEKL. This CDR3 spans 16 amino acids. DNA of the CDR3: TGCGCCAGCAGCCAAGGCCTGCACAGCTCTGGAAACACCATATATTTT. Protein sequence: CASSQGLHSSGNTIYF.

The rearrangement joins TRBV28 to TRBJ1-6, with a weak D call TRBD1 (6 bases). Germline lookup yields CDR1 MDHEN and CDR2 SYDVKM. V lost 7 bases, J lost 9 bases, and 19 bases lay in between. The CDR3 is 15 residues long. CDR3 sequence: CASTTQQGRSSPLHF. The CDR3 DNA sequence: TGTGCCAGCACCACCCAACAGGGTCGGAGTTCACCCCTCCACTTT.

The chain uses TRBV5-5 and TRBJ2-7; 7 nucleotides line up with TRBD1. Trimming cost V 2 bases and J 5 bases; bases outside gene matches: 1. CDR3 size: 12 residues. Per the germline V gene, CDR1 is SGHKS and CDR2 is YYEKEE (reference sequence). CDR3 sequence: CASSLTGDEQYF. The CDR3, as DNA: TGTGCCAGCAGCTTAACAGGGGACGAGCAGTACTTC.

V and J are TRBV28 and TRBJ2-1; the match to TRBD2 covers 12 bases. Losses at the gene ends were 9 bases for V and 2 bases for J; bases not matched to a gene: 17. This CDR3 comprises 19 residues. Germline V gene data show CDR1 as MDHEN and CDR2 as SYDVKM. CDR3 bases: TGTGCCAGTGTCCACTGGACAGGAGCTAGCGGGAGGGCCTACAATGAGCAGTTCTTC. Translated, it gives CASVHWTGASGRAYNEQFF.

This clone occurred once. The rearrangement links TRBV6-5 to TRBJ2-3, with 10 nucleotides matching TRBD2. The CDR3 has 16 amino acids. V lost 0 bases to trimming and J lost 3 bases; unmatched junction nucleotides: 3. The germline V gene has CDR1 MNHEY and CDR2 SVGAGI. The CDR3 spells CASSYSTSGTTDTQYF. As DNA, the CDR3 is TGTGCCAGCAGTTACTCAACTAGCGGGACGACAGATACGCAGTATTTT.

This chain links TRBV5-1 with TRBJ2-1; 10 positions agree with TRBD2. CDR1 SGHRS and CDR2 YFSETQ come from the germline V gene. With V trimmed by 2 bases and J by 2 bases, 1 base remained unmatched. This CDR3 contains 15 residues. CDR3 nucleotides: TGCGCCAGCAGCTTCACTAGCGGGGCCTACAATGAGCAGTTCTTC. This encodes CASSFTSGAYNEQFF.

V gene TRBV2 combines with J gene TRBJ2-7; D unclear. The V and J ends lost 5 bases and 5 bases respectively, with 19 bases between them. Germline loops: CDR1 SNHLY, CDR2 FYNNEI. The CDR3 extends over 15 amino acids. CDR3 loop: CASSKGPTQFNEQYF. CDR3 DNA: TGTGCCAGCAGTAAAGGGCCGACTCAGTTCAACGAGCAGTACTTC.

This sequence joins TRBV5-4 and TRBJ2-7; TRBD2 agrees at 14 bases. Trimming removed 4 bases from V and 3 bases from J; junction bases left unmatched: 6. Looked up from germline, CDR1 is SGHNT and CDR2 is YYREEE (reference sequence). The CDR3 extends over 16 amino acids. The CDR3 DNA reads TGTGCCAGCAGCGGGGGGACTAGCGGGAGCGTCTACGAGCAGTACTTC. It codes for CASSGGTSGSVYEQYF.

The chain has TRBV27 and TRBJ2-7; 13 bases are shared with TRBD2. The germline V gene has CDR1 MNHEY and CDR2 SMNVEV (reference sequence). This CDR3 is 15 amino acids long. J was trimmed by 2 bases and V by 6 bases; bases with no gene match: 4. The CDR3 is CASRHTSGRAYEQYF. CDR3 in DNA: TGTGCCAGCAGACATACTAGCGGGAGGGCCTACGAGCAGTACTTC.

The J gene is TRBJ2-2, the V gene TRBV28; 8 positions match TRBD2. Trimming cost V 6 bases and J 2 bases; bases outside gene matches: 5. CDR1 is MDHEN and CDR2 is SYDVKM in the germline V gene. The CDR3 covers 15 residues. CDR3 in DNA: TGTGCCAGCAGGCGGACTAGCTTAAACACCGGGGAGCTGTTTTTT. The encoded protein is CASRRTSLNTGELFF.

V is TRBV7-9 and J is TRBJ1-2; TRBD1 matches 9 bases. The V gene end was trimmed by 8 bases and the J gene end by 4 bases; junction bases not matched to a gene: 14. The CDR3 runs to 16 residues. CDR1 SEHNR and CDR2 FQNEAQ come from the germline V gene (reference sequence). The CDR3 coding sequence is TGTGCCAGCGGGGGACAGGGAACCCCCGCCACCTATGGCTACACCTTC. This sequence encodes CASGGQGTPATYGYTF. The full variable domain, its missing parts supplied by reference TRBV7-9 and TRBJ1-2, is DTGVSQNPRHKITKRGQNVTFRCDPISEHNRLYWYRQTLGQGPEFLTYFQNEAQLEKSRLLSDRFSAERPKGSFSTLEIQRTEQGDSAMYLCASGGQGTPATYGYTFGSGTRLTVV.

This chain joins TRBV6-5 and TRBJ2-7; TRBD2 matches at 9 bases. V shed 4 bases, J shed 0 bases, and the junction held 4 bases outside the gene matches. This CDR3 region has 15 residues. Per germline, CDR1 MNHEY and CDR2 SVGAGI. The CDR3, as DNA: TGTGCCAGCAGTTCTAGCGGGGCGAGCTCCTACGAGCAGTACTTC. The encoded protein is CASSSSGASSYEQYF.

This sequence joins TRBV2 and TRBJ1-4, with 10 bases fitting TRBD1. V was pared by 4 bases and J by 5 bases, with 4 bases of the junction left unmatched. Germline-derived CDR1 and CDR2 are SNHLY and FYNNEI. This CDR3 is built from 15 residues. This CDR3 reads CASSAPGQGNEKLFF. CDR3 bases: TGTGCCAGCAGTGCACCGGGACAGGGGAATGAAAAACTGTTTTTT. The full variable domain, its missing parts supplied by reference TRBV2 and TRBJ1-4, is EPEVTQTPSHQVTQMGQEVILRCVPISNHLYFYWYRQILGQKVEFLVSFYNNEISEKSEIFDDQFSVERPDGSNFTLKIRSTKLEDSAMYFCASSAPGQGNEKLFFGSGTQLSVL.

The CDR3, as DNA: TGTGCCGCGGGGGGGGTCTGGGAGACCCAGTACTTC. Translating gives CAAGGVWETQYF. The chain uses TRBV28 and TRBJ2-5, with 9 nucleotides matching TRBD2. The CDR3 covers 12 residues. The V gene end was trimmed by 11 bases and the J gene end by 5 bases; junction bases not matched to a gene: 6. Germline V gene sequence: CDR1 MDHEN, CDR2 SYDVKM.

This clone was counted between two and nine times. V usage is TRBV4-2 and J usage is TRBJ1-2; 9 nucleotides line up with TRBD1. The V and J ends lost 1 base and 6 bases, in that order; junction bases with no gene match: 9. Looked up from germline, CDR1 is LGHNA and CDR2 is YNFKEQ. The CDR3 runs to 16 residues. CDR3 protein: CASSQGWDRVNDGYTF. The CDR3 bases are TGTGCCAGCAGCCAAGGGTGGGACAGGGTGAACGATGGCTACACCTTC.

The gene calls are TRBV3-1 (or the pseudogene TRBV3-2) and TRBJ1-3; D gene unclear. The length of the CDR3 is 16 residues. The germline V gene has CDR1 LGHDT and CDR2 YNNKEL (reference sequence). V gave up 0 bases and J gave up 1 base, with 10 bases separating them. Written as DNA, the CDR3 is TGTGCCAGCAGCCAAGATCCAGTATCGTCTGGAAACACCATATATTTT. Residues: CASSQDPVSSGNTIYF.

The gene calls are TRBV28 and TRBJ2-1, with TRBD2 matching over 11 bases. CDR3 length equals 19 residues. Germline loops: CDR1 MDHEN, CDR2 SYDVKM. After removal of 4 bases from V and 2 bases from J, the junction contained 13 bases not matched to a gene. The CDR3 loop reads CASSSPTLLSGRAYNEQFF. The CDR3 bases are TGTGCCAGCAGTTCCCCCACCTTGCTTAGCGGGAGGGCCTACAATGAGCAGTTCTTC.

The V call is TRBV7-2, the J call TRBJ2-1, with D perhaps matching TRBD2 (7 bases). Germline V gives CDR1 SGHTA, CDR2 FQGNSA. V shed 4 bases and J shed 8 bases, with 21 bases lying between them. This CDR3 has 16 amino acids. In DNA form, the CDR3 reads TGTGCCAGCAGCTGGGGGGGGCACTCGATATGGGATGAGCAGTTCTTC. It translates to CASSWGGHSIWDEQFF.

In DNA, the CDR3 is TGTGCCAGCAGCGCAGGGGGCGGAGGGGCCAACGTCCTGACTTTC. It specifies CASSAGGGGANVLTF. The chain joins TRBV2 to TRBJ2-6, with 8 bases matching TRBD1. Germline V gene data show CDR1 as SNHLY and CDR2 as FYNNEI. J gave up 4 bases and V 6 bases, and 5 bases lay outside the gene matches. The CDR3 length is 15 residues.

This sequence joins TRBV9 and TRBJ2-3; perhaps TRBD2 as D (5 bases). The V end lost 0 bases, the J end lost 2 bases, and 7 bases lay between the germline ends. The germline V gene encodes CDR1 SGDLS and CDR2 YYNGEE. The CDR3 has 14 residues. The CDR3 DNA sequence: TGTGCCAGCAGCGTAGGAGGACTCACAGATACGCAGTATTTT. Protein product: CASSVGGLTDTQYF.

The V gene is TRBV28, the J gene TRBJ1-6; tentatively, D is TRBD1 (5 bases). This CDR3 has 15 residues. Germline CDR1 MDHEN, CDR2 SYDVKM. The V and J ends lost 3 bases and 10 bases respectively, with 16 bases between them. The CDR3 region has the DNA TGTGCCAGCAGTTTGGGCCAGGGCTATGACTCACCCCTCCACTTT. This translates into CASSLGQGYDSPLHF.

CDR3 sequence reads: CASSLESGQANSPLHF. CDR3 bases: TGTGCCAGCAGCTTGGAAAGTGGGCAGGCGAATTCACCCCTCCACTTT. The rearrangement joins TRBV5-4 to TRBJ1-6; D is unclear. CDR1 and CDR2 from the germline V gene are SGHNT and YYREEE (reference sequence). The CDR3 totals 16 residues. The V and J ends lost 0 bases and 7 bases respectively, with 14 bases between them.

This clone was counted between two and nine times. The chain links TRBV27 to TRBJ2-1, with D hard to call. The CDR3 has 11 amino acids. The V gene lost 4 bases and the J gene lost 12 bases, with 10 bases spanning the gap. The V gene's germline CDR1 is MNHEY and CDR2 SMNVEV (reference sequence). Here the CDR3 reads CASSSLLGQFF. For the CDR3, the DNA is TGTGCCAGCAGTTCACTCCTCGGGCAGTTCTTC.

This chain links TRBV10-3 with TRBJ2-3, with D possibly matching TRBD1 (5 bases). The CDR3 spans 14 residues. Trimming cost V 6 bases and J 6 bases, with 16 bases left between them. In germline, CDR1 is ENHRY, CDR2 SYGVKD. The CDR3 DNA reads as TGTGCCATCAGCCGAGACAGTCCTAGGGATACGCAGTATTTT. This gives the protein CAISRDSPRDTQYF.

CDR3 bases: TGTGCCAGCAGTTACTGGGGGCGCGAAGGCTACACCTTC. It translates to CASSYWGREGYTF. The chain uses TRBV6-2 or TRBV6-3 and TRBJ1-2; tentative D call: TRBD1 (6 bases). With 1 base removed from V and 8 bases from J, the gap between germline ends came to 11 bases. Per the germline V gene, CDR1 is MNHEY and CDR2 is SVGEGT. The CDR3 has 13 residues.

V is TRBV29-1 and J is TRBJ1-2, with D uncertain. V lost 4 bases, J lost 2 bases, and 8 bases lay in between. CDR3 size: 12 residues. Germline V gene data show CDR1 as SQVTM and CDR2 as ANQGSEA. Here the CDR3 reads CSVGDGNYGYTF. The CDR3 coding sequence is TGCAGCGTTGGAGACGGGAACTATGGCTACACCTTC. Drawing the rest from reference TRBV29-1 and TRBJ1-2, the complete variable domain is SAVISQKPSRDICQRGTSLTIQCQVDSQVTMMFWYRQQPGQSLTLIATANQGSEATYESGFVIDKFPISRPNLTFSTLTVSNMSPEDSSIYLCSVGDGNYGYTFGSGTRLTVV.

This clone has a single count. This chain joins TRBV5-4 and TRBJ1-1, with D possibly matching TRBD1 (6 bases). Germline values: CDR1 SGHNT, CDR2 YYREEE (reference sequence). V was cut by 0 bases and J by 4 bases, with 16 bases left in between. The CDR3 is 16 amino acids. Written as DNA, the CDR3 is TGTGCCAGCAGCTTGGACCAGGGGCGGAAGGGCACTGAAGCTTTCTTT. Translated: CASSLDQGRKGTEAFF.

The chain carries TRBV6-2 or TRBV6-3 and TRBJ1-5; 8 nucleotides agree with TRBD1. Germline V gives CDR1 MNHEY, CDR2 SVGEGT. The CDR3 totals 14 residues. V dropped 6 bases and J dropped 3; count of bases not matched to a gene: 4. CDR3 in DNA: TGTGCCAGCAGCTCGACAGGGGACAATCAGCCCCAGCATTTT. This encodes CASSSTGDNQPQHF.

The V and J genes are TRBV29-1 and TRBJ2-3, with a weak D call TRBD1 (6 bases). Trimming pared 4 bases from V and 2 bases from J, leaving 22 bases between. CDR3 length: 17 amino acids. Per germline, CDR1 SQVTM and CDR2 ANQGSEA. CDR3 loop: CSVVDTGHATFTDTQYF. The CDR3 DNA is TGCAGCGTTGTCGATACAGGGCACGCGACCTTCACAGATACGCAGTATTTT.

This clone was recorded only once. V is TRBV15 and J is TRBJ2-7, with D perhaps matching TRBD1 (6 bases). CDR1 and CDR2 (germline): LNHNV, YYDKDF (reference sequence). The CDR3 runs to 15 residues. Trimming removed 0 bases at V and 2 bases at J, with 11 bases between. In DNA form, the CDR3 reads TGTGCCACCAGCAGAGATCGGAACAGGGCCTACGAGCAGTACTTC. It is translated as CATSRDRNRAYEQYF.